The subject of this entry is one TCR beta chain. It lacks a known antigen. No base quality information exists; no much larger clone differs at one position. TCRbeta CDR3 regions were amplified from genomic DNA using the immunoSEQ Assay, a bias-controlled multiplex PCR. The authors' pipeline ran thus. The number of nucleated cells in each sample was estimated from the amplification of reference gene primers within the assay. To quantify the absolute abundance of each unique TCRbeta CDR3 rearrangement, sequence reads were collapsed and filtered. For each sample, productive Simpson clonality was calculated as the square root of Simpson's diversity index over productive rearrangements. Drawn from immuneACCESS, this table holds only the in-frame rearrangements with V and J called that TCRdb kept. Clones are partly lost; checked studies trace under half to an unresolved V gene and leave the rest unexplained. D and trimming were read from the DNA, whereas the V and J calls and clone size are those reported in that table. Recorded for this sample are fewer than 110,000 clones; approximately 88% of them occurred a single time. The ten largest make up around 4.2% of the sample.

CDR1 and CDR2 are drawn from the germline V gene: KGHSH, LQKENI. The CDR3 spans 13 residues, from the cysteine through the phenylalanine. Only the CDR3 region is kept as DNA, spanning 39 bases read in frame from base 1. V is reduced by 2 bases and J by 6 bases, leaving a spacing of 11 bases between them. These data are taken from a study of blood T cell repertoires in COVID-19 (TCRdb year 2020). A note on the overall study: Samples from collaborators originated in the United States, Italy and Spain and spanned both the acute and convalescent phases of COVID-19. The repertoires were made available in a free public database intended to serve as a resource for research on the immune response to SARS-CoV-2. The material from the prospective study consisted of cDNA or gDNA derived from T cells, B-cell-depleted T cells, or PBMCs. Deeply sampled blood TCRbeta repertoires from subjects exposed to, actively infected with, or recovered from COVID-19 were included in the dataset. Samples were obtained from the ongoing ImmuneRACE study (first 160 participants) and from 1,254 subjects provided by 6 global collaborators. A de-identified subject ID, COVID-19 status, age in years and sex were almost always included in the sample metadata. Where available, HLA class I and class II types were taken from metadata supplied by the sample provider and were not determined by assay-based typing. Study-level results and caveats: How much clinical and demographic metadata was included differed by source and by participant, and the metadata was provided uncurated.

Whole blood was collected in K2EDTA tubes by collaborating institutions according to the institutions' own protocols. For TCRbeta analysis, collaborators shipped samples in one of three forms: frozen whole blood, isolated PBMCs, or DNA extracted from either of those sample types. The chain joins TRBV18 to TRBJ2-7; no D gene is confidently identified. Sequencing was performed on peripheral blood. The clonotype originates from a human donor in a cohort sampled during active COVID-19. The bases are TGTGCCAGCTCACCATCCAACGTGGCCGAGCAGTACTTC. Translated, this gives CASSPSNVAEQYF.